This T cell receptor beta chain appears in the sequencing data of a study of cytomegalovirus exposure and HLA in healthy donors. About this clone: The junction shows a germline mismatch at one end, possibly a read error.

The CDR3 is 16 amino acids. Looked up from germline, CDR1 is SGDLS and CDR2 is YYNGEE. The primer mix had 60 Vbeta and 13 Jbeta primers. Measured with immunoSEQ multiplex PCR; TCRdb has only the in-frame clones, and not every one. The repertoire holds under 250,000 clones, with more than 65% as singletons. Unrecorded immune exposures were likely, despite nominal health at sampling. This chain links TRBV9 with TRBJ2-6; D is perhaps TRBD1 (5 bases). This TCR derives from a man aged 45-60 years in good health and CMV-seronegative. Sequenced material: PBMCs. Written as DNA, the CDR3 is TGTGCCAGCAGTTCTCCTGGAGCCTCTGGGGCCAACGGCCTGACTTTC. The encoded protein is CASSSPGASGANGLTF.